This T cell receptor (beta chain) emerged from a study of radiation and T cells in renal cell carcinoma. Study-wide findings and caveats: In blood, top tumor clones expanded by 2 weeks, shrinking by 4. Baseline intratumoral clonotype presence is unknown without pretreatment biopsies.

This clone was observed a single time. Its antigen remains unidentified. The method was immunoSEQ multiplex PCR; TCRdb's version includes in-frame clones alone and lacks a portion of them. The data contain roughly 150,000 clones, around 90% of them singletons. The germline V gene encodes CDR1 MNHNS and CDR2 SASEGT. This CDR3 contains 13 residues. The junction had 6 bases not matched to a gene; V was cut back by 3 bases and J by 7 bases. Described time point: blood 2 weeks post-SBRT. Treatment specified: 15 Gy SBRT to primary tumor, nephrectomy 4 weeks later. Blood was sampled at baseline, 2 weeks and 4 weeks after SBRT. This renal cell carcinoma was of the clear cell type.

The receptor's source is a woman aged 50 to 60 with renal cell carcinoma. The specimen was blood, collected from a patient whose treatment included radiotherapy and nephrectomy. V and J are TRBV6-1 and TRBJ2-7; 7 bases are a match to TRBD1. The CDR3 region has the DNA TGTGCCAGCAGTGACGCGACAGGGCGAGAGCAGTACTTC. Translation: CASSDATGREQYF.